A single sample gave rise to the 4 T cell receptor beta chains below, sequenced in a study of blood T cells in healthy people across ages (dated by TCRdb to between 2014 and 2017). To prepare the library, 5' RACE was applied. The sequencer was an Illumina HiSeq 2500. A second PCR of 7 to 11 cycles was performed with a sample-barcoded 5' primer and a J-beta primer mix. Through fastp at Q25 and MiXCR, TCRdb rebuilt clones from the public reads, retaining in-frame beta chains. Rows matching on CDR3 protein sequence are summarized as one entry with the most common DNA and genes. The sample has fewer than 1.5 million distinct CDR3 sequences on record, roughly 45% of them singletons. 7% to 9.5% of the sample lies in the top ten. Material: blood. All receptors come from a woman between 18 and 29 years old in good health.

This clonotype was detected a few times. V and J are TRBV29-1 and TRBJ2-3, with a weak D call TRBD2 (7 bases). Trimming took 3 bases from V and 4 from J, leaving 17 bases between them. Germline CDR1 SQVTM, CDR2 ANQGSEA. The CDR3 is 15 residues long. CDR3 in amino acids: CSVDTGGLHPDTQYF. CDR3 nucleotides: TGCAGCGTTGATACGGGGGGCCTCCACCCAGATACGCAGTATTTT.

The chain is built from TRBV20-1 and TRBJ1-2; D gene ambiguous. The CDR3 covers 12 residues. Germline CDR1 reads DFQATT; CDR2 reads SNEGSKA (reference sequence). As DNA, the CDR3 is TGCCTGGGCCGCGCTTTAGGCTATGGCTACACCTTC. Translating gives CLGRALGYGYTF.

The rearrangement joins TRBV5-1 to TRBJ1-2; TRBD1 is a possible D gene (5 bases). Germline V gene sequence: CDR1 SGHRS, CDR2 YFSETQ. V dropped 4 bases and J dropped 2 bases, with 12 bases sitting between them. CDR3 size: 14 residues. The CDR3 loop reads CASSGGLDNYGYTF. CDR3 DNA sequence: TGCGCCAGCAGCGGGGGACTGGACAACTATGGCTACACCTTC.

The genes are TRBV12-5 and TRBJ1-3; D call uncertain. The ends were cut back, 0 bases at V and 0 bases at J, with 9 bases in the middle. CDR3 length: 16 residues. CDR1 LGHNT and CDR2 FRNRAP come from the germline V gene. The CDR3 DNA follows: TGTGCTAGTGGTTTGGTCGTAGATCCCTCTGGAAACACCATATATTTT. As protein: CASGLVVDPSGNTIYF.